A single TCR beta chain is shown here with its context. The data were produced by immunoSEQ multiplex PCR, yet TCRdb's version contains in-frame clones alone and is incomplete. The sample carries 95,000 to 150,000 clones, just over 85% recorded once. The record originates from a study of blood T cell repertoires in COVID-19. Trimming cost V 7 bases and J 2 bases, with 14 bases left between them. Looked up from germline, CDR1 is LNHDA and CDR2 is SQIVND (reference sequence). This CDR3 contains 14 residues. The TCR sequence derives from a woman in her forties or fifties with active or convalescent COVID-19. The chain has TRBV19 and TRBJ2-5; no reliable D call. The specimen sequenced was peripheral blood. CDR3 sequence: CASTSRREQETQYF. Written as DNA, the CDR3 is TGTGCCAGTACTTCTCGGAGAGAACAAGAGACCCAGTACTTC.